This TCR beta chain was recorded in a study of blood T cells in healthy people across ages. The CDR3 has 10 amino acids. CDR1 and CDR2 from the germline V gene are LGHNT and FRNRAP. Together with a sample-barcoded 5' primer, a J-beta primer mix was included in a second PCR lasting about 6 to 11 cycles. At least 3 million CDR3-containing paired-end reads were obtained per sample. Using its own MiXCR run on the 5' RACE reads, TCRdb lists one record per CDR3 protein. The sample holds hundreds of thousands of distinct CDR3 sequences, approximately 25% seen once. As concerns this clonotype: The junction departs from the called germline gene at one end, perhaps through a read error.

These data were also filed under a second study, of T cells of mothers and their children. That paper notes: The donors comprised a handful of children and their three healthy Caucasian mothers. At a rate of approximately 1.5 ug per 15 ul, cDNA synthesis received all of the extracted RNA. The study obtained over 8 million TCR beta CDR3 reads per mother and around 3 million per child.

Sequences were obtained from blood. The rearrangement uses TRBV12-5 and TRBJ1-1, with 7 bases aligning to TRBD1. This receptor was identified in a boy between 10 and 17 years old in good health. This chain's CDR3 is CASGPGTDSF. Here the CDR3 DNA reads TGTGCTAGTGGCCCAGGGACAGATAGCTTT.